The 10 T cell receptor beta chains presented below share a single source sample, sequenced in a study of blood T cell repertoires in COVID-19. Some clones are missing from TCRdb's copy, which holds only in-frame ones; the method was immunoSEQ multiplex PCR. The sample lists about 530,000 clones, around nine tenths seen once, with roughly 7.4% in the top ten. The specimen was peripheral blood. Receptors originate from a woman aged 50 to 60 with COVID-19, enrolled during active disease.

The V and J genes are TRBV20-1 and TRBJ1-2; weak D call: TRBD1 (5 bases). Per germline, CDR1 DFQATT and CDR2 SNEGSKA (reference sequence). This CDR3 is 13 amino acids long. Trimming removed 3 bases from V and 6 bases from J, with 14 bases in between. CDR3 protein: CSASWAGTHGYTF. The CDR3 DNA sequence: TGCAGTGCTAGTTGGGCGGGGACCCATGGCTACACCTTC.

This clone was recorded only once. The chain joins TRBV9 to TRBJ1-1; 7 bases line up with TRBD1. CDR3 length: 13 residues. The V gene end was trimmed by 3 bases and the J gene end by 5 bases; junction bases not matched to a gene: 4. The V gene's germline CDR1 is SGDLS and CDR2 YYNGEE. The CDR3 is CASSAPRGTEAFF. CDR3 nucleotide sequence: TGTGCCAGCAGCGCCCCCAGGGGGACTGAAGCTTTCTTT.

The chain combines TRBV29-1 with TRBJ1-3; the D gene is possibly TRBD1 (5 bases). Trimming stripped 0 bases from V and 4 bases from J, with 16 bases between. Germline CDR1 and CDR2: SQVTM and ANQGSEA. CDR3 size: 16 residues. This CDR3 reads CSVEDEQAVPGNTIYF. In nucleotides, the CDR3 is TGCAGCGTTGAAGATGAACAGGCCGTACCCGGAAACACCATATATTTT.

The chain combines TRBV24-1 with TRBJ2-5; a possible D gene is TRBD1 (6 bases). Trimming removed 0 bases from V and 1 base from J, with 8 bases in between. Germline V gene sequence: CDR1 KGHDR, CDR2 SFDVKD. The CDR3 consists of 15 residues. The CDR3 sequence: CATSDLQTGQETQYF. CDR3 DNA sequence: TGTGCCACCAGTGATTTGCAGACAGGCCAAGAGACCCAGTACTTC.

Worth noting for this clone: Germline is not matched at one junction end, which may reflect a read error. The chain employs TRBV6-1 and TRBJ1-3; 11 bases agree with TRBD1. Germline V CDR1 and CDR2: MNHNS, SASEGT. The CDR3 loop spans 15 amino acids. CDR3 region: CASREGTGGGNTIYF. CDR3 DNA: TGTGCCAGCAGAGAAGGGACAGGGGGTGGAAACACCATATATTTT.

CDR3 nucleotide sequence: TGTGCCAGTAGTATAGACAGGGCCGGGGAGCTGTTTTTT. The encoded protein is CASSIDRAGELFF. This sequence joins TRBV19 and TRBJ2-2, with TRBD1 as a possible D gene (5 bases). Germline loops: CDR1 LNHDA, CDR2 SQIVND (reference sequence). The V end lost 0 bases, the J end lost 6 bases, and 5 bases lay between the germline ends. This CDR3 comprises 13 residues.

The CDR3 loop reads CASMEGQGTEAFF. In DNA, the CDR3 is TGTGCCAGCATGGAGGGCCAAGGGACTGAAGCTTTCTTT. The V and J genes are TRBV27 and TRBJ1-1; D gene uncertain. The CDR3 length is 13 residues. V lost 7 bases, J lost 5 bases, and 14 bases lay in between. Germline lookup yields CDR1 MNHEY and CDR2 SMNVEV (reference sequence).

The chain joins TRBV7-9 to TRBJ2-1, with TRBD2 as a possible D gene (6 bases). CDR1 SEHNR and CDR2 FQNEAQ come from the germline V gene (reference sequence). The CDR3 runs to 16 residues. Deletions cut 0 bases from V and 5 bases from J, with 14 bases between. In DNA form, the CDR3 reads TGTGCCAGCAGCTTAGCGCATAGGTGGGGGGACAATGAGCAGTTCTTC. This translates into CASSLAHRWGDNEQFF.

This rearrangement joins TRBV3-1 (or the pseudogene TRBV3-2) to TRBJ2-4; 16 bases are shared with TRBD2. The CDR3 consists of 18 residues. J lost 0 bases, V lost 4 bases, and 3 bases had no gene match. Germline values: CDR1 LGHDT, CDR2 YNNKEL (reference sequence). CDR3 in DNA: TGTGCCAGCAGCCTAGGGACTAGCGGGGGGGTAGCCAAAAACATTCAGTACTTC. As protein: CASSLGTSGGVAKNIQYF.

The V call is TRBV5-1, the J call TRBJ2-1; D remains unclear. Germline CDR1 SGHRS, CDR2 YFSETQ. The CDR3 runs 13 residues. V lost 6 bases, J lost 7 bases, and 14 bases lay in between. CDR3 sequence: CASTLTGSNEQFF. The CDR3 bases are TGCGCCAGCACCCTTACGGGTAGTAATGAGCAGTTCTTC.